The source of this TCR beta chain is a study of blood T cell repertoires in COVID-19 (dated by TCRdb to about 2020). With respect to the entire study: Collaborator samples came from the United States, Italy and Spain and covered acute and convalescent phases of COVID-19. The samples were drawn from the first 160 participants of the ongoing ImmuneRACE study and from more than 1,000 subjects provided by 6 global collaborators. Nearly every sample came with metadata listing a de-identified subject ID, COVID-19 status, age in years and sex. Subjects who had been exposed to COVID-19, were actively infected with it, or had recovered from it provided the deeply sampled blood TCRbeta repertoires that made up the dataset. The material from the prospective study consisted of cDNA or gDNA derived from T cells, B-cell-depleted T cells, or PBMCs. The repertoires were released in a freely available public database intended as a resource for research on the immune response to SARS-CoV-2. Where available, HLA class I and class II types were obtained from metadata supplied by the sample provider rather than from assay-based typing. Study-wide conclusions, independent of this receptor: How much clinical and demographic metadata was included differed by source and by participant, and the metadata was provided uncurated.

Per the germline V gene, MNHEY is the CDR1 and SVGEGT is the CDR2. V gives up 4 bases and J gives up 9 bases, and the segment between their germline ends measures 13 bases. The CDR3 sequence holds 12 residues, the cysteine and phenylalanine included. Left in the record is the CDR3 DNA by itself, 36 bases read in frame from the first base. Remarks on this clone: Its antigen is not yet known. Qualities for individual bases were not recorded, and no much larger clone is one base off.

TCRbeta CDR3 regions were amplified from genomic DNA using the immunoSEQ Assay, a bias-controlled multiplex PCR. Per the source publication's procedure: The number of nucleated cells in each sample was estimated from the amplification of reference gene primers within the assay. To quantify the absolute abundance of each unique TCRbeta CDR3 rearrangement, sequence reads were collapsed and filtered. For each sample, productive Simpson clonality was calculated by taking the square root of Simpson's diversity index across productive rearrangements. TCRdb retrieved this table from immuneACCESS and kept in-frame rearrangements only. Not all clones are present; in checked studies, unresolved V genes account for under half, and no reason is known for the remainder. The V and J calls and clone size are taken from that table; D and trimming were inferred from the DNA. The sample profile shows a few hundred thousand clones; roughly nine tenths of them were found once. Roughly 0.99% of the sample is held by the ten biggest clonotypes.

Participants in the prospective study were enrolled through a virtual design, were aged roughly 18 to 100 years, and lived in under 25 United States geographic areas. In the prospective study, participants were assigned to cohorts based on the clinical history participants reported in a screening survey and a study questionnaire. Recovered participants in ImmuneRACE Cohort 3 were defined as having two consecutive negative NP/OP PCR tests, clearance from a healthcare professional, or resolution of symptoms. In the prospective study, mobile phlebotomists collected whole blood, serum and a nasopharyngeal or oropharyngeal swab from each participant. Over a 2-month period, participants in the prospective study had the option of providing additional blood draws and questionnaires. Before DNA extraction, blood samples from the prospective study were shipped at room temperature or frozen.

Sample: PBMCs or T cells enriched from blood (not recorded which). The V gene is TRBV6-2 or TRBV6-3 and the J gene is TRBJ2-7; no D gene can be assigned with confidence. The TCR originated in a man aged 18 to 30 who had recovered from COVID-19. This receptor carries the CDR3 CASSSPRIRQYF. The DNA sequence follows: TGTGCCAGCAGTTCCCCACGTATCAGGCAGTACTTC.